This is a list of T cell receptor beta chains from one sample in a study of blood T cells in healthy people across ages. TCRdb reprocessed the 5' RACE reads via MiXCR and lists one record per CDR3 protein. The sample contains 1.5 million to 2 million distinct CDR3 sequences, roughly 27% of which appear only once. Sequencing was done on a sample of blood. The origin of the receptors is a woman in her twenties or thirties in good health. Both conserved end residues are part of each CDR3. Fields, in order: V gene, CDR3 length, J gene, clone size, D gene, CDR3 protein, CDR3 DNA. D genes are given only for firm matches. Expanded clones get a size class; other rows say once, few or many, or leave the size out.

V: TRBV25-1
length: 16
J: TRBJ2-2
size: few
D: -
CDR3: CASSPRGWGNTGELFF
DNA: TGTGCCAGCAGTCCGAGGGGTTGGGGCAACACCGGGGAGCTGTTTTTT

V: TRBV7-9
length: 15
J: TRBJ2-2
size: few
D: TRBD1
CDR3: CASSQPGQGVGELFF
DNA: TGTGCCAGCAGCCAGCCGGGACAGGGGGTCGGGGAGCTGTTTTTT

V: TRBV5-6
length: 13
J: TRBJ1-5
size: few
D: -
CDR3: CASSQQSGQPQHF
DNA: TGTGCCAGCAGCCAACAATCGGGTCAGCCCCAGCATTTT

V: TRBV7-2
length: 16
J: TRBJ2-3
size: few
D: TRBD2
CDR3: CASSFGPLAGADTQYF
DNA: TGTGCCAGCAGCTTCGGTCCTCTAGCGGGAGCAGATACGCAGTATTTT

V: TRBV19
length: 14
J: TRBJ1-1
size: once
D: -
CDR3: CASSLTRSTTEAFF
DNA: TGTGCCAGTAGTTTGACACGGTCGACCACTGAAGCTTTCTTT

V: TRBV12-3/TRBV12-4
length: 14
J: TRBJ2-1
size: many
D: TRBD2
CDR3: CASMVGGAYNEQFF
DNA: TGTGCCAGCATGGTCGGGGGGGCCTACAATGAGCAGTTCTTC

V: TRBV7-2
length: 12
J: TRBJ1-2
size: -
D: -
CDR3: CASSRPSYGYTF
DNA: TGTGCCAGCAGCCGACCCTCCTATGGCTACACCTTC

V: TRBV27
length: 16
J: TRBJ2-5
size: -
D: TRBD2
CDR3: CASSSRTSGTWETQYF
DNA: TGTGCCAGCAGTTCCCGGACTAGCGGGACTTGGGAGACCCAGTACTTC

V: TRBV5-1
length: 15
J: TRBJ2-5
size: -
D: -
CDR3: CASKDPRTEPYKQYF
DNA: TGCGCCAGCAAGGACCCTCGAACGGAACCCTACAAGCAGTACTTC

V: TRBV19
length: 15
J: TRBJ1-2
size: -
D: -
CDR3: CASAFDRSNNYGYTF
DNA: TGTGCCAGTGCCTTCGACAGGAGTAATAACTATGGCTACACCTTC

V: TRBV27
length: 13
J: TRBJ2-7
size: -
D: -
CDR3: CASTEDDLHEQYF
DNA: TGTGCCAGCACGGAGGACGACCTACACGAGCAGTACTTC

V: TRBV6-5
length: 15
J: TRBJ2-3
size: few
D: -
CDR3: CASSTRGRGADTQYF
DNA: TGTGCCAGCAGTACCCGGGGGCGGGGCGCAGATACGCAGTATTTT

V: TRBV11-2
length: 15
J: TRBJ2-3
size: -
D: -
CDR3: CASSPGQLMADTQYF
DNA: TGTGCCAGCAGCCCCGGACAATTAATGGCAGATACGCAGTATTTT

V: TRBV7-6
length: 15
J: TRBJ2-3
size: few
D: -
CDR3: CASSFSSSLTDTQYF
DNA: TGTGCCAGCAGCTTTTCGAGTAGCCTCACAGATACGCAGTATTTT

V: TRBV6-6
length: 15
J: TRBJ1-2
size: few
D: TRBD1
CDR3: CASEAADRGAYGYTF
DNA: TGTGCCAGCGAGGCGGCAGACAGGGGCGCTTATGGCTACACCTTC

V: TRBV11-2
length: 15
J: TRBJ2-7
size: -
D: -
CDR3: CASSLDQRPPYEQYF
DNA: TGTGCCAGCAGCTTAGACCAGAGGCCCCCCTACGAGCAGTACTTC

V: TRBV21-1
length: 17
J: TRBJ1-5
size: few
D: -
CDR3: CASPRAERQGANQPQHF
DNA: TGTGCCAGCCCCAGGGCGGAGAGACAGGGGGCGAATCAGCCCCAGCATTTT

V: TRBV5-1
length: 15
J: TRBJ2-5
size: many
D: -
CDR3: CASSLRGATGETQYF
DNA: TGCGCCAGCAGCTTGCGAGGGGCCACGGGGGAGACCCAGTACTTC

V: TRBV7-2
length: 14
J: TRBJ2-3
size: -
D: -
CDR3: CASSSEASGHSKYF
DNA: TGTGCCAGCAGCTCAGAGGCGTCGGGACACTCCAAGTATTTT

V: TRBV6-2/TRBV6-3
length: 14
J: TRBJ2-3
size: -
D: -
CDR3: CASSYSTIGDTQYF
DNA: TGTGCCAGCAGTTACTCTACAATTGGGGATACGCAGTATTTT

V: TRBV5-1
length: 14
J: TRBJ2-3
size: -
D: -
CDR3: CASSLRLISDTQYF
DNA: TGCGCCAGCAGCTTGCGGCTAATTTCCGATACGCAGTATTTT

V: TRBV29-1
length: 15
J: TRBJ1-5
size: -
D: -
CDR3: CSVSEGGLSNQPQHF
DNA: TGCAGCGTTTCTGAGGGTGGGCTATCCAATCAGCCCCAGCATTTT

V: TRBV2
length: 13
J: TRBJ2-5
size: -
D: -
CDR3: CASRRNVQETQYF
DNA: TGTGCCAGCAGACGAAACGTCCAAGAGACCCAGTACTTC

V: TRBV3-1
length: 16
J: TRBJ2-1
size: -
D: TRBD2
CDR3: CASSQGGGTYQETQFF
DNA: TGTGCCAGCAGCCAGGGCGGGGGGACCTACCAAGAGACCCAGTTCTTC